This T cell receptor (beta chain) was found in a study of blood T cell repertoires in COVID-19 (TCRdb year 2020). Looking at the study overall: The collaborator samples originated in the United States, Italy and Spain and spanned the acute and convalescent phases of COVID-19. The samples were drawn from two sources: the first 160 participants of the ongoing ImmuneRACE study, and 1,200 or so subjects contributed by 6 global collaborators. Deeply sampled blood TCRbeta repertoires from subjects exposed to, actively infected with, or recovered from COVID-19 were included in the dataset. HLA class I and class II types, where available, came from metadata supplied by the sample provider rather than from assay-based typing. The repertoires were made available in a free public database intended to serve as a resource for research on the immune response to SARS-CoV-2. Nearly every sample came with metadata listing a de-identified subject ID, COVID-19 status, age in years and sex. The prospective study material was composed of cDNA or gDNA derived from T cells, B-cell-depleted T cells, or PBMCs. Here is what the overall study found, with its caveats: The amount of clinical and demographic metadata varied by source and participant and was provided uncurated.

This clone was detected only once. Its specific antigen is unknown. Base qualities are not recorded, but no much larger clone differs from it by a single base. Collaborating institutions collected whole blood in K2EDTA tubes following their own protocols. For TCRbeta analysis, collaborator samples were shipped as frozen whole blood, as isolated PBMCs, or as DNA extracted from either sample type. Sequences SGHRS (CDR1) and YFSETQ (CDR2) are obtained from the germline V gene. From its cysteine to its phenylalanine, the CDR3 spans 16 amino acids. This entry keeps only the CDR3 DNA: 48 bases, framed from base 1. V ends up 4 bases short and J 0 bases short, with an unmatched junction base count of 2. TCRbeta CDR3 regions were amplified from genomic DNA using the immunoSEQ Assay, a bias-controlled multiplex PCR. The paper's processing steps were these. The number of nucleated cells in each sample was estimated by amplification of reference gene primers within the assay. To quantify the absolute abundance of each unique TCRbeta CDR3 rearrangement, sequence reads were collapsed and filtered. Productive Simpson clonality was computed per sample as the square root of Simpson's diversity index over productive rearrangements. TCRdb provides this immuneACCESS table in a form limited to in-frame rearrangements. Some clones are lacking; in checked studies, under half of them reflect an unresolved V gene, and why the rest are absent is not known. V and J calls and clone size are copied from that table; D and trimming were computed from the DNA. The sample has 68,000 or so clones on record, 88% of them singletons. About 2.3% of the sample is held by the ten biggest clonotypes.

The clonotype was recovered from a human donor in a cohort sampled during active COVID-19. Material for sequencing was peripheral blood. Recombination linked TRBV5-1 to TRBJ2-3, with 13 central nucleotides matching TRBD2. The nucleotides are TGCGCCAGCAGCGTGGGACTAGCGGGAAGCACAGATACGCAGTATTTT. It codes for CASSVGLAGSTDTQYF.